This is a list of T cell receptor beta chains from one sample in a study of blood T cells in healthy people across ages. MiXCR was run by TCRdb on the 5' RACE reads, yielding one entry per CDR3 protein. The data show under 2,000,000 distinct CDR3 sequences, around 50% seen once. Sequencing used blood. These receptors were collected from a woman aged 40-49 years in good health. The CDR3 runs from the conserved cysteine through the conserved F or W. Each record gives: clone size, J gene, V gene, CDR3 length, D gene, CDR3 DNA, CDR3 protein. D genes are given only for firm matches. Clone sizes are given selectively: once, few, many, or a class where the clone is expanded.

>NA|TRBJ2-1|TRBV20-1|12|NA
TGCAGTGCTAGAGCACAGGGAAGTGAGCAGTTCTTC
CSARAQGSEQFF
>NA|TRBJ1-1|TRBV9|13|NA
TGTGCCAGCAGTGTCGACAGCACCCGACAAGCTTTCTTT
CASSVDSTRQAFF
>NA|TRBJ2-7|TRBV12-3/TRBV12-4|15|NA
TGTGCCAGCAGCCCTCCCGACGGCCTTACCTACGAGCAGTACTTC
CASSPPDGLTYEQYF
>NA|TRBJ2-7|TRBV5-1|16|NA
TGCGCCAGCAGCTTGGGGATTGACAGGTCGGCCTACGAGCAGTACTTC
CASSLGIDRSAYEQYF
>few|TRBJ2-5|TRBV12-3/TRBV12-4|16|NA
TGTGCCAGCAGCTACCTACCCCGGGGTAGGGCAGAGACCCAGTACTTC
CASSYLPRGRAETQYF
>NA|TRBJ2-5|TRBV29-1|12|NA
TGCAGCGTTGTGGGCCAAGTGGAGACCCAGTACTTC
CSVVGQVETQYF
>NA|TRBJ2-3|TRBV7-2|16|NA
TGTGCCAGCAGCTTAGGGGGGGGGGCCTTGGCAGATACGCAGTATTTT
CASSLGGGALADTQYF
>NA|TRBJ2-3|TRBV21-1|12|NA
TGTGCCAGCAGCAAAGCCCGGGTGACGCAGTATTTT
CASSKARVTQYF
>few|TRBJ2-7|TRBV6-5|16|TRBD2
TGTGCCAGCAGTTACTCGCGGACTAGCGGGGGGCTAACCCAGTACTTC
CASSYSRTSGGLTQYF
>NA|TRBJ2-1|TRBV11-2|13|NA
TGTGCCAGCAGCGCCAGGGTATGGAATGAGCAGTTCTTC
CASSARVWNEQFF
>NA|TRBJ2-1|TRBV4-1|17|TRBD1
TGCGCCAGCAGCCAAGATTGGTCAGGGGGCGCCTACAATGAGCAGTTCTTC
CASSQDWSGGAYNEQFF
>NA|TRBJ2-5|TRBV3-1|18|TRBD2
TGTGCCAGCAGCCGACGGACTAGCGGGGGGGGATACCAAGAGACCCAGTACTTC
CASSRRTSGGGYQETQYF
>NA|TRBJ2-3|TRBV10-1|14|NA
TGCGCCAGCAGCCGGCAGGCCCGCACAGATACGCAGTATTTT
CASSRQARTDTQYF
>NA|TRBJ2-7|TRBV6-2/TRBV6-3|15|NA
TGTGCCAGCAGTTACTCCCAGGACTCCTACAATGAGCAGTACTTC
CASSYSQDSYNEQYF
>NA|TRBJ2-7|TRBV7-9|15|TRBD1
TGTGCCAGCAGCGCTCTGGGACAGCTCTTCTACGAGCAGTACTTC
CASSALGQLFYEQYF
>NA|TRBJ2-7|TRBV7-2|15|TRBD2
TGTGCCAGCAGCTTTGTCGGGGGGGCCCTTGAGGCCCAGTACTTC
CASSFVGGALEAQYF
>NA|TRBJ1-1|TRBV25-1|16|TRBD1
TGTGCCAGCAGCCCGACCAGGGGGGCACAGAACACTGAAGCTTTCTTT
CASSPTRGAQNTEAFF
>few|TRBJ2-7|TRBV20-1|12|NA
TGCAGTGCTAGCAGGGGGGCCTACGAGCAGTACTTC
CSASRGAYEQYF
>NA|TRBJ2-5|TRBV7-8|16|TRBD2
TGTGCCAGCAGCTTATCGCTAGCGGGTGAGGAAGAGACCCAGTACTTC
CASSLSLAGEEETQYF
>NA|TRBJ2-5|TRBV7-2|16|NA
TGTGCCAGCAGCTTAGATCAGCTCAGGGGCTCAGAGACCCAGTACTTC
CASSLDQLRGSETQYF
>NA|TRBJ2-7|TRBV7-2|13|NA
TGTGCCAGCAGCTTCCGCAGGGAGTCCGAGCAGTACTTC
CASSFRRESEQYF
>few|TRBJ2-5|TRBV20-1|12|NA
TGCAGTGCTAGAGAGGGAGTTGAGACCCAGTACTTC
CSAREGVETQYF
>NA|TRBJ1-2|TRBV27|14|TRBD1
TGTGCCAGCAGTACGGGACAGGGGGTTTCTGGCTACACCTTC
CASSTGQGVSGYTF
>few|TRBJ2-6|TRBV28|17|NA
TGTGCCAGCATGGAGGGACAGCTTCCTTGGGGGGCCAACGTCCTGACTTTC
CASMEGQLPWGANVLTF
>NA|TRBJ2-7|TRBV12-3/TRBV12-4|12|NA
TGTGCCAGCAGTCAGGGGCCCCACGAGCAGTACTTC
CASSQGPHEQYF
>NA|TRBJ2-1|TRBV28|15|NA
TGTGCCAGCGGGGACAGGCGGGGGGCCTACAATGAGCAGTTCTTC
CASGDRRGAYNEQFF
>many|TRBJ2-5|TRBV7-2|12|NA
TGTGCCAGCAGCTTAGCGATGCCCACCCAGTACTTC
CASSLAMPTQYF
>NA|TRBJ2-1|TRBV7-2|17|TRBD2
TGTGCCAGCAGCTTAATGCTAGCGGGGGGCTACTACAATGAGCAGTTCTTC
CASSLMLAGGYYNEQFF
>few|TRBJ2-5|TRBV4-1|16|TRBD2
TGCGCCAGCAGCCAAAAAATCTTGGGACTAAAGGAGACCCAGTACTTC
CASSQKILGLKETQYF
>once|TRBJ1-1|TRBV19|14|NA
TGTGCCAGTAGTACCACAGGGTTGAACACTGAAGCTTTCTTT
CASSTTGLNTEAFF
>NA|TRBJ2-7|TRBV12-3/TRBV12-4|12|NA
TGTGCCAGCAGATATGAGTACAATGAGCAGTACTTC
CASRYEYNEQYF